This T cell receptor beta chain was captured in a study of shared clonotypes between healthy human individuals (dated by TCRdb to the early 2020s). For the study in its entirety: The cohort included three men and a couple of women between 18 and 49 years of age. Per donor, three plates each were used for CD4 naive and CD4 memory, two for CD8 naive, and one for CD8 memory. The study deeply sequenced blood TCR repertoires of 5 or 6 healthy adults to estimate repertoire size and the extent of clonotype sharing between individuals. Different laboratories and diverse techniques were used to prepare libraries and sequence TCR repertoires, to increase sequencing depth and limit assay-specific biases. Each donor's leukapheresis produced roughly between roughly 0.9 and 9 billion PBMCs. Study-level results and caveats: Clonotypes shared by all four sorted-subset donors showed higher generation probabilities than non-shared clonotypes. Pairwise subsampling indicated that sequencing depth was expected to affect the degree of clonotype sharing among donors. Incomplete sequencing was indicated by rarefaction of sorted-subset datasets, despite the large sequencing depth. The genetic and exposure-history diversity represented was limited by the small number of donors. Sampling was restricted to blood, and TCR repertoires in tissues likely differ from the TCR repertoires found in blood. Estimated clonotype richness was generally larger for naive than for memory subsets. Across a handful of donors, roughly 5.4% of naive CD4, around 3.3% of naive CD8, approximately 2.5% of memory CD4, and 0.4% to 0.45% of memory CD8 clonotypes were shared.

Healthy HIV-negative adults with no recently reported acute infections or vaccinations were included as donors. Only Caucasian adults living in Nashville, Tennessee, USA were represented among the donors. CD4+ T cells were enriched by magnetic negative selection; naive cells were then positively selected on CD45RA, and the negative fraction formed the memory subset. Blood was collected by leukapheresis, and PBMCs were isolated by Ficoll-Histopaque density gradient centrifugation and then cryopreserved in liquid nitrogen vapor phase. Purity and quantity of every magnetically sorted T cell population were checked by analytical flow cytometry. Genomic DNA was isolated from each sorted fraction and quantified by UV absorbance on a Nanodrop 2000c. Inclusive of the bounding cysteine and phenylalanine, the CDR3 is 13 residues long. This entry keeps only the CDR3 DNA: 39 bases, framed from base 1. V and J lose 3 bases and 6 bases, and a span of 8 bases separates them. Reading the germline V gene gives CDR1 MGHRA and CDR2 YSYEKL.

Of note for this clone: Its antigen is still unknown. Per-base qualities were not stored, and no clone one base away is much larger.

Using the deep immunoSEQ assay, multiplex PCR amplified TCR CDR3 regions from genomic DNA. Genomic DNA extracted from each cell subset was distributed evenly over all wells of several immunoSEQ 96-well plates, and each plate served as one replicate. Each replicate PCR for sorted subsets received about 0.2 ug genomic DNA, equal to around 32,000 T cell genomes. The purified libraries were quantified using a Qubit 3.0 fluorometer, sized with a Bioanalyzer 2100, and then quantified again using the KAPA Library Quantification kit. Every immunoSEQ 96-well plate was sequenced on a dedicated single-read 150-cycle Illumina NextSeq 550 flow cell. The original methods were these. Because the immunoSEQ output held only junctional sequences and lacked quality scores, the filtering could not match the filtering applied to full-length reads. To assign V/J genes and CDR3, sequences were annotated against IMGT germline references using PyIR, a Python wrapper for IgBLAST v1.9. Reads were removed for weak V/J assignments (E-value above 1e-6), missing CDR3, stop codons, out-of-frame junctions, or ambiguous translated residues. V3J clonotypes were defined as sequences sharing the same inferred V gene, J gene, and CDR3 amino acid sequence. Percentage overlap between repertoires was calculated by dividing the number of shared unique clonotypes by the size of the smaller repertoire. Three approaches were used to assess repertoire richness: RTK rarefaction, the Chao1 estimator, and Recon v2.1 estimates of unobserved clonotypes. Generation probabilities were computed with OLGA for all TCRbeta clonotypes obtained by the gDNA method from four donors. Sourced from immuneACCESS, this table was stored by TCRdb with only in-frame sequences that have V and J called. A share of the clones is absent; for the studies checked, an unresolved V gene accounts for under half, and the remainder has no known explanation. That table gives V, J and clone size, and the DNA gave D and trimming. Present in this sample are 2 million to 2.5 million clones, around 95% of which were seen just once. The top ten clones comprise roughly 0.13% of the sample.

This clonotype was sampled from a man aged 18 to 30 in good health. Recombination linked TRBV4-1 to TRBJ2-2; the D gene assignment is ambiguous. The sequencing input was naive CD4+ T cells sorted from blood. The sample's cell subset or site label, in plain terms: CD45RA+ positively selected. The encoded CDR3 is CASSQDGAGELFF. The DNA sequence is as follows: TGCGCCAGCAGCCAGGATGGGGCCGGGGAGCTGTTTTTT.